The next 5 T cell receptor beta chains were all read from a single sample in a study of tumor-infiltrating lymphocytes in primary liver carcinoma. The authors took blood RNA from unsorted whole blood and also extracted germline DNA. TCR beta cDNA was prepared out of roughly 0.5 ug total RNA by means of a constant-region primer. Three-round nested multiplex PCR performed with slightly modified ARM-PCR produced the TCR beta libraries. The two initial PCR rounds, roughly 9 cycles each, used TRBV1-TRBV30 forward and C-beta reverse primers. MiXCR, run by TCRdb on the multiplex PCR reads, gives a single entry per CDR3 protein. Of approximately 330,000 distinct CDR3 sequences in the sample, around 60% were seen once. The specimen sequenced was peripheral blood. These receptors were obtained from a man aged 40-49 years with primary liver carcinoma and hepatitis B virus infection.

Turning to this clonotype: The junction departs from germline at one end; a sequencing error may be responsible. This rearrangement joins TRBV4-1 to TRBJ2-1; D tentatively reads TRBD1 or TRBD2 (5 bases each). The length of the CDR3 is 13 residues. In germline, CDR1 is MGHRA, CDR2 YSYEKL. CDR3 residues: CASSSTDYSEQFF. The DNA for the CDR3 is TGCGCCAGCAGCTCGACAGACTACAGTGAGCAGTTCTTC.

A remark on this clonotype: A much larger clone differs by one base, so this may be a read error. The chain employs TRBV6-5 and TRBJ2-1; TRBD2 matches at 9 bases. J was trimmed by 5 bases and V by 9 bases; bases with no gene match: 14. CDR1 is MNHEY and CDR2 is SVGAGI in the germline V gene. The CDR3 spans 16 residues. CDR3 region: CARRYRTSATHNEQFF. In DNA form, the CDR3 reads TGTGCCAGGCGATACCGGACTAGCGCAACCCACAATGAGCAGTTCTTC.

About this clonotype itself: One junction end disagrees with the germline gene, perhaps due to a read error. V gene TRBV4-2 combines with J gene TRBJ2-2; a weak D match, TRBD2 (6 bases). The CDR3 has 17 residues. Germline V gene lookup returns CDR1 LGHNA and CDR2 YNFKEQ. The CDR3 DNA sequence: TGTGCCAGCAGCCAAGATATTGGGACTGTGAACACCGGGGAACTGTTTTTT. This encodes CASSQDIGTVNTGELFF.

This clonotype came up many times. In nucleotides, the CDR3 is TGTGCCAGCAGCAGGGGTGATAGGCCCTACGAGCAGTACTTC. This codes for CASSRGDRPYEQYF. This rearrangement joins TRBV7-8 to TRBJ2-7; a possible D gene is TRBD1 (5 bases). V dropped 5 bases and J dropped 2 bases, with 13 bases sitting between them. CDR3 length equals 14 residues. The germline V gene encodes CDR1 SGHVS and CDR2 FQNEAQ.

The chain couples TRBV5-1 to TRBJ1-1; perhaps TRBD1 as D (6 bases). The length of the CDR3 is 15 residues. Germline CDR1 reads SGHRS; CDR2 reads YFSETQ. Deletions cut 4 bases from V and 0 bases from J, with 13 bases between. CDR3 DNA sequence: TGCGCCAGCAGCCAGGGGCCTGGGATGAACACTGAAGCTTTCTTT. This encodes CASSQGPGMNTEAFF.